This TCR beta chain was sequenced for a study of T cell responses to AZD1222 COVID-19 vaccine. Germline CDR1 and CDR2: SEHNR and FQNEAQ (reference sequence). The CDR3 extends over 14 amino acids. V was pared by 0 bases and J by 2 bases, with 7 bases between. Sequenced by immunoSEQ multiplex PCR; TCRdb stores in-frame clones only, minus some. The table lists over 130,000 clones, 75% to 90% of them singletons. This clonotype originated in an adult who received the AZD1222 COVID-19 vaccine. The chain links TRBV7-9 to TRBJ1-1; D is undetermined. Sequencing used peripheral blood, obtained 28 days after the second AZD1222 dose. CDR3 in amino acids: CASSLAPSNTEAFF. DNA of the CDR3: TGTGCCAGCAGCTTAGCCCCAAGTAACACTGAAGCTTTCTTT.